The source of this T cell receptor (beta chain) is a study of shared clonotypes between healthy human individuals. General study points: Around 5.4% of naive CD4 clonotypes were common to four donors.

The CDR3 contains 18 residues. Germline assignment: CDR1 LGHNA and CDR2 YSLEER. Trimming at V came to 0 bases and at J to 4 bases, leaving 9 bases not matched to a gene. In this sample, this clone turned up once. Its antigen remains unknown. Terminally differentiated effector memory CD45RA+ cells were excluded by CCR7 positive selection of CD45RO-negative cells. Profiled with immunoSEQ multiplex PCR; TCRdb holds only in-frame clones, not every one. Among about 2.1 million clones, 93% were seen once, and the ten largest hold 1.5% to 2%. The specimen was naive CD8+ T cells from PBMCs. This sequence joins TRBV4-3 and TRBJ2-6; 7 nucleotides line up with TRBD1. This receptor was identified in a man in his late teens or twenties in good health. Some clones in this sample may be carry-over from other donors' samples. The CDR3 sequence: CASSQDGEGADGANVLTF. In DNA form, the CDR3 reads TGCGCCAGCAGCCAAGACGGTGAGGGGGCGGACGGGGCCAACGTCCTGACTTTC.